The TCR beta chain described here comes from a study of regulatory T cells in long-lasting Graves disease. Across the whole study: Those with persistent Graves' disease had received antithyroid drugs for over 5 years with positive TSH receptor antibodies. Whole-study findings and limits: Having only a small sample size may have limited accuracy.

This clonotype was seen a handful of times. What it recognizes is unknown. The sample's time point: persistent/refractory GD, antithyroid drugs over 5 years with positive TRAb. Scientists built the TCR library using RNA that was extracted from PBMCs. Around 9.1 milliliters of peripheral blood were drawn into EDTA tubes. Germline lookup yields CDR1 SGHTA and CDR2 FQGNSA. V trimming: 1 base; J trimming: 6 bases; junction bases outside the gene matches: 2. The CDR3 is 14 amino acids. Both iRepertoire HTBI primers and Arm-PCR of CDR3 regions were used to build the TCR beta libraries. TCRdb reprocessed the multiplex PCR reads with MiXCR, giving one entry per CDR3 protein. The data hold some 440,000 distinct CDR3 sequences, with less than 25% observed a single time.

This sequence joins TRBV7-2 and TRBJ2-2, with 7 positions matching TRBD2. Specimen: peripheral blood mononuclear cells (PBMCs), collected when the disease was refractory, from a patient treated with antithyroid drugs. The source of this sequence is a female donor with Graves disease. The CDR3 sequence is CASSLGGGAGELFF. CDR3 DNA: TGTGCCAGCAGCTTAGGGGGGGGGGCCGGGGAGCTGTTTTTT. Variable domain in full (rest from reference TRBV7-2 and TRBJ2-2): GAGVSQSPSNKVTEKGKDVELRCDPISGHTALYWYRQSLGQGLEFLIYFQGNSAPDKSGLPSDRFSAERTGGSVSTLTIQRTQQEDSAVYLCASSLGGGAGELFFGEGSRLTVL.